Sequencing of this T cell receptor (beta chain) was carried out in a study of T cells in tumors after PD-1 blockade. Across the whole study: A subset received ongoing vismodegib 150 mg daily alongside anti-PD-1 therapy.

CDR3 length equals 17 residues. The ends lost 0 bases at V and 8 bases at J; junction bases unmatched: 12. Germline-derived CDR1 and CDR2 are SGDLS and YYNGEE. This clone was seen a handful of times. Clones were sequenced by immunoSEQ multiplex PCR, and TCRdb holds only the in-frame ones, with some missing. The sample includes 10,000 to 15,000 clones, about 62% of them seen just once. This receptor was obtained from a human donor with cutaneous squamous cell carcinoma. This sample comprised tumor tissue, obtained before anti-PD-1 treatment. The V and J genes are TRBV9 and TRBJ2-2; the match to TRBD2 covers 8 bases. For the CDR3, the DNA is TGTGCCAGCAGCGTAGGAACGGGAGGGCCCAGGGGAGGGGAGCTGTTTTTT. It yields the protein CASSVGTGGPRGGELFF. The entire variable domain, with the rest obtained from reference TRBV9 and TRBJ2-2, is as follows: DSGVTQTPKHLITATGQRVTLRCSPRSGDLSVYWYQQSLDQGLQFLIQYYNGEERAKGNILERFSAQQFPDLHSELNLSSLELGDSALYFCASSVGTGGPRGGELFFGEGSRLTVL.